The sequence of this T cell receptor beta chain was determined in a study of T-cell memory formation after mild COVID-19. Study results and caveats: Mostly located in CM and EM were contracting CD4+ clones, with contracting CD8+ clones located in EMRA. Detection of some responders pre-infection suggested pre-existing cross-reactive memory T cells participated.

Trimming took off 4 bases at V and 2 bases at J, with 17 bases between the two ends. The CDR3 consists of 16 residues. The germline V gene has CDR1 SGHRS and CDR2 YFSETQ. Comment on this clonotype: As yet, its antigen is unknown.

Employing constant-segment primers, 5'RACE generated TCR alpha and TCR beta cDNA libraries bearing sample barcodes and UMIs. Using its own MiXCR run on the 5' RACE reads, TCRdb lists one record per CDR3 protein. The data show about 610,000 distinct CDR3 sequences, approximately 15% seen once. The chain uses TRBV5-1 and TRBJ2-3; D may be TRBD2 (5 bases). The clonotype was recovered from an adult woman who had mild COVID-19 (a few samples of this study predate the infection). Cell type and time point are not known. Sequencing was performed on PBMCs or a T cell subset sorted from them (not recorded which). The chain's CDR3 is CASSAGLSGHTDTQYF. The DNA of the CDR3 is TGCGCCAGCAGCGCCGGACTCTCCGGGCACACAGATACGCAGTATTTT.